These T cell receptor beta chains were read from a single sample in a study of T cell repertoires in cytomegalovirus infection. No antigen is known for these receptors. TCRdb used MiXCR to reprocess the reads, holding one entry per CDR3 protein. The table lists approximately 910,000 distinct CDR3 sequences, approximately 33% of them singletons. The sample was cultured CD8+ T cells from PBMCs, taken from culture after CMV antigen stimulation. The receptors were gathered from a human donor in good health (CMV status not recorded). Some clones in this sample may be carry-over from other donors' samples. The CDR3 runs from the conserved cysteine through the conserved F or W. D genes are given only for firm matches. A row's size may be missing; if present it is once, few, many or a size class.

v_call: TRBV4-1
d_call: NA
clone_size: NA
j_call: TRBJ1-2
cdr3_nt: TGCGCCAGCAGCCAAGTCGCCACTGAGAACTATGGCTACACCTTC
cdr3_aa: CASSQVATENYGYTF

v_call: TRBV12-3/TRBV12-4
d_call: NA
clone_size: many
j_call: TRBJ1-4
cdr3_nt: TGTGCCAGCAGTCTCACACAGGGATTCACTAATGAAAAACTGTTTTTT
cdr3_aa: CASSLTQGFTNEKLFF

v_call: TRBV4-1
d_call: NA
clone_size: few
j_call: TRBJ2-3
cdr3_nt: TGCGCCAGCAGCGATAGCGGTAGCACAGATACGCAGTATTTT
cdr3_aa: CASSDSGSTDTQYF

v_call: TRBV6-1
d_call: NA
clone_size: few
j_call: TRBJ2-3
cdr3_nt: TGTGCCAGCATCAAAGGAGGAGCGCCTACAAATACGCAGTATTTT
cdr3_aa: CASIKGGAPTNTQYF

v_call: TRBV7-3
d_call: TRBD1
clone_size: NA
j_call: TRBJ2-2
cdr3_nt: TGTGCCAGCACTTGGACAGGCCGAAACACCGGGGAGCTGTTTTTT
cdr3_aa: CASTWTGRNTGELFF

v_call: TRBV27
d_call: NA
clone_size: NA
j_call: TRBJ1-2
cdr3_nt: TGTGCCAGCAGTTTAGCCTCAGGCCCCTATGGCTACACCTTC
cdr3_aa: CASSLASGPYGYTF

v_call: TRBV10-3
d_call: NA
clone_size: few
j_call: TRBJ2-7
cdr3_nt: TGTGCCATCAGACTAGCAGACAACGAGCAGTACTTC
cdr3_aa: CAIRLADNEQYF

v_call: TRBV7-6
d_call: NA
clone_size: NA
j_call: TRBJ2-1
cdr3_nt: TGTGCCAGCAGCTTATCCGGGCTGCAGTTCTTC
cdr3_aa: CASSLSGLQFF

v_call: TRBV24-1
d_call: TRBD1
clone_size: few
j_call: TRBJ2-1
cdr3_nt: TGTGCCACCGGACAGGAGTACAATGAGCAGTTCTTC
cdr3_aa: CATGQEYNEQFF

v_call: TRBV10-3
d_call: TRBD2
clone_size: NA
j_call: TRBJ2-7
cdr3_nt: TGTGCCATCAGTGAGTCGAAGCGGGGGGGCGTTATACACTACGAGCAGTACTTC
cdr3_aa: CAISESKRGGVIHYEQYF

v_call: TRBV6-5
d_call: NA
clone_size: many
j_call: TRBJ2-5
cdr3_nt: TGTGCCAGCAGTCCTGGCGGGTATCAAGAGACCCAGTACTTC
cdr3_aa: CASSPGGYQETQYF

v_call: TRBV6-6
d_call: NA
clone_size: NA
j_call: TRBJ1-1
cdr3_nt: TGTGCCAGCAGTTGGCAGGTTACGAACACTGAAGCTTTCTTT
cdr3_aa: CASSWQVTNTEAFF

v_call: TRBV27
d_call: NA
clone_size: NA
j_call: TRBJ2-2
cdr3_nt: TGTGCCAGCAGTCAAAGCACAGGGTCCGGGGAGCTGTTTTTT
cdr3_aa: CASSQSTGSGELFF